This T cell receptor beta chain was captured in a study of technical replicates of blood from four donors. Only in-frame clones appear in the TCRdb table, and some are missing; sequencing was by immunoSEQ multiplex PCR. The table records roughly 70,000 clones, just under 95% of them present only once. The sample was T cells isolated from PBMCs. This receptor was taken from a human donor in good health.

CDR3 nucleotide sequence: TGTGCCAGCAGCTCCCCCGGGACAGTAAAGGGAGAGACCCAGTACTTC. Its protein is CASSSPGTVKGETQYF. V gene TRBV5-6 combines with J gene TRBJ2-5; 7 nucleotides align to TRBD1. The length of the CDR3 is 16 residues. The V gene's germline CDR1 is SGHDT and CDR2 YYEEEE. J gave up 4 bases and V 3 bases, and 12 bases lay outside the gene matches.